These T cell receptor beta chains were read from a single sample in a study of CD8+CD57+ T cells in acquired aplastic anemia. TCRdb re-derived calls from the reads in MiXCR, one entry per CDR3 protein. The sample carries 150,000 to 200,000 distinct CDR3 sequences, under 55% recorded once. The sequenced material came from sorted CD4+, CD8+, or CD8+CD57+ T cells (not recorded which) from PBMCs. The receptors originated from a human donor in good health. Both conserved end residues are part of each CDR3. Fields, in order: D gene, clone size, V gene, J gene, CDR3 DNA, CDR3 protein. The D gene is left open where the match is weak. Clone size is given for some rows only: seen once, a few or many times, or a class if the clone is expanded.

>TRBD2|-|TRBV19|TRBJ2-5
TGTGCCAGTAGTATTTCCCGACTAGCGGGATTCGAGACCCAGTACTTC
CASSISRLAGFETQYF
>TRBD2|many|TRBV20-1|TRBJ2-1
TGCAGTGTCCCCCCTGGGGCGGGAGGGCCCAATGAGCAGTTCTTC
CSVPPGAGGPNEQFF
>-|-|TRBV25-1|TRBJ2-7
TGTGCCAGCAGCGGGCAGACAGGAGGCAGCTACGAGCAGTACTTC
CASSGQTGGSYEQYF
>-|many|TRBV3-1|TRBJ2-7
TGTGCCAGCAGCCAAACCACCCACGAGCAGTACTTC
CASSQTTHEQYF
>TRBD1|-|TRBV2|TRBJ1-5
TGTGCCAGCAGGGACGGGACAGGGGATTATCAGCCCCAGCATTTT
CASRDGTGDYQPQHF
>-|many|TRBV7-8|TRBJ2-1
TGTGCCAGCAGCCCGCACAATGAGCAGTTCTTC
CASSPHNEQFF
>-|-|TRBV10-3|TRBJ2-7
TGTGCCAGCAGCCCTAGGGAGGTCTACGAGCAGTACTTC
CASSPREVYEQYF
>TRBD1|-|TRBV29-1|TRBJ1-1
TGCAGCGTTGATCACCCTACAGGGGGAGGATTCGGTGCTTTCTTT
CSVDHPTGGGFGAFF
>-|many|TRBV6-1|TRBJ2-2
TGTGCCAGCAGTGATCGGGGGCGTAACACCGGGGAGCTGTTTTTT
CASSDRGRNTGELFF
>-|once|TRBV25-1|TRBJ1-5
TGTGCCAGCAGTGCGGGGGCCTTATTTCAGCCCCAGCATTTT
CASSAGALFQPQHF
>TRBD2|many|TRBV5-1|TRBJ2-1
TGCGCCAGCAGCCCAGGGACTAGCGGTCCTAATGAGCAGTTCTTC
CASSPGTSGPNEQFF
>TRBD1|many|TRBV19|TRBJ1-2
TGTGCCAGTAGGTTTGGAGACAGGGTGCCCGGCTACACCTTC
CASRFGDRVPGYTF
>-|-|TRBV5-5|TRBJ2-4
TGTGCCAGCAGCCCACTGGGGGGGACAGTACTAGCCAAAAACATTCAGTACTTC
CASSPLGGTVLAKNIQYF
>-|many|TRBV4-1|TRBJ2-5
TGCGCCAGCAGCCAAGTGCTTGTTCGGGGCATACAAGAGACCCAGTACTTC
CASSQVLVRGIQETQYF
>-|many|TRBV19|TRBJ1-1
TGTGCCAGCGCCCGGGGAAACCGGAACACTGAAGCTTTCTTT
CASARGNRNTEAFF
>-|many|TRBV19|TRBJ1-1
TGTGCCAGTAATCGTTTCACTTGGCAGACCAACACTGAAGCTTTCTTT
CASNRFTWQTNTEAFF
>-|few|TRBV6-1|TRBJ1-6
TGTGCCAGCACCCAGACCCGGGACCGAGTTGCTTTGGGTTCACCCCTCCACTTT
CASTQTRDRVALGSPLHF
>TRBD1|-|TRBV30|TRBJ1-5
TGTGCCTGGGGACAGGGGAATCAGCCCCAGCATTTT
CAWGQGNQPQHF
>-|many|TRBV20-1|TRBJ1-2
TGCAGTGCTAGAGATCAAAGACGGGGTGGCTACACCTTC
CSARDQRRGGYTF
>TRBD1|-|TRBV2|TRBJ1-5
TGTGCCAGCAGCGCCGGACAGGGACATCAGCCCCAGCATTTT
CASSAGQGHQPQHF
>-|-|TRBV20-1|TRBJ1-3
TGCAGTGCTACGGAACTCTCTGGAAACACCATATATTTT
CSATELSGNTIYF
>-|once|TRBV20-1|TRBJ2-5
TGCAGTGCTAGCCGCCCCTCCAGGGAGACCCAGTACTTC
CSASRPSRETQYF
>-|few|TRBV20-1|TRBJ1-2
TGCAGTGCTAGAGATCCCCCGGTGGGCTACACCTTC
CSARDPPVGYTF
>TRBD2|many|TRBV11-2|TRBJ2-5
TGTGCCAGCAGCTCCCTACTCCTAGCGGGACAAGAGACCCAGTACTTC
CASSSLLLAGQETQYF
>TRBD1|-|TRBV24-1|TRBJ1-2
TGTGCCACCAGCGGCCCTGGGACAGGAAGCTATGGCTACACCTTC
CATSGPGTGSYGYTF
>-|once|TRBV10-3|TRBJ2-6
TGTGCCAGCAGTGAAACAAACTCTGGGGCCAACGTCCTGACTTTC
CASSETNSGANVLTF
>-|-|TRBV6-1|TRBJ2-1
TGTGCCAGCAGCCGTGACAGGAGCTCCTACAGTGAGCAGTTCTTC
CASSRDRSSYSEQFF
>-|-|TRBV24-1|TRBJ2-1
TGTGCCACCAGTGCAGGGCAGAGTTTCAACGAGCAGTTCTTC
CATSAGQSFNEQFF
>-|-|TRBV29-1|TRBJ2-3
TGCAGCGTTGGGCAGGGTAGGACAGATACGCAGTATTTT
CSVGQGRTDTQYF
>TRBD2|few|TRBV4-1|TRBJ2-1
TGCGCCAGCAGCCAAGATAATCTGAAAGGGCTAGCGGGAGATTCCTACAATGAGCAGTTCTTC
CASSQDNLKGLAGDSYNEQFF
>-|many|TRBV7-6|TRBJ2-6
TGTGCCAGCAGCTTAGGACTAGTGTCTGGGGCCAACGTCCTGACTTTC
CASSLGLVSGANVLTF
>-|many|TRBV6-5|TRBJ2-7
TGTGCCAGCAGTTACCCCGCGGGGAGGAAGTCCTACGAGCAGTACTTC
CASSYPAGRKSYEQYF
>-|many|TRBV7-2|TRBJ2-5
TGTGCCAGCAGCCCTTGGACAGGAGGGGAGACCCAGTACTTC
CASSPWTGGETQYF
>-|-|TRBV6-1|TRBJ1-5
TGTGCCAGCAGTGAAGAAGGAATTCAGCCCCAGCATTTT
CASSEEGIQPQHF
>TRBD1|many|TRBV29-1|TRBJ2-3
TGCAGCGTTGAATCGCGACAGGGAAGCACAGATACGCAGTATTTT
CSVESRQGSTDTQYF
>-|few|TRBV7-3|TRBJ1-3
TGTGCCAGCAGTGACGGTGGAAACACCATATATTTT
CASSDGGNTIYF
>-|-|TRBV9|TRBJ2-7
TGTGCCAGCAGCGTAGCGGCGGGGACGGCCTACGAGCAGTACTTC
CASSVAAGTAYEQYF
>TRBD2|-|TRBV10-3|TRBJ2-2
TGTGCCATCAGTCCATCCCCGGCTAGCGGGAGGAGGTCCGGGGAGCTGTTTTTT
CAISPSPASGRRSGELFF
>TRBD1|-|TRBV7-3|TRBJ2-7
TGTGCCAGCAGCTATAACAGGGGACCCTACGAGCAGTACTTC
CASSYNRGPYEQYF
>TRBD1|once|TRBV24-1|TRBJ2-1
TGTGCCACCTGTGCCTCGACAGGGTGGGTCAACGAGCAGTTCTTC
CATCASTGWVNEQFF
>-|many|TRBV4-3|TRBJ1-6
TGCGCCAGCAGCCAAGGCAGTCAGAAGAATTCACCCCTCCACTTT
CASSQGSQKNSPLHF
>-|-|TRBV6-1|TRBJ2-7
TGTGCCAGCAGTGCCGGACAATCGTTCTACGAGCAGTACTTC
CASSAGQSFYEQYF
>TRBD2|-|TRBV7-9|TRBJ2-3
TGTGCCAGCTGGGCTAGCGGGAGCACAGATACGCAGTATTTT
CASWASGSTDTQYF
>-|-|TRBV5-6|TRBJ2-7
TGTGCCAGCAGGGACACAGGGACCTACGAGCAGTACTTC
CASRDTGTYEQYF
>TRBD1|-|TRBV10-3|TRBJ1-2
TGTGCCATCTCACCCCTTGACAGGGGGCTTTTCGGCTATGGCTACACCTTC
CAISPLDRGLFGYGYTF
>-|many|TRBV20-1|TRBJ2-1
TGCAGTGCTAGAGATAAAGTAAGACTAACCTCCTACAATGAGCAGTTCTTC
CSARDKVRLTSYNEQFF
>TRBD2|many|TRBV29-1|TRBJ2-3
TGCAGCGTAAGCGGGAGACACACAGATACGCAGTATTTT
CSVSGRHTDTQYF
>TRBD2|-|TRBV2|TRBJ2-7
TGTGCCAGCAGATTAAGCGGGATCGACACCTACGAGCAGTACTTC
CASRLSGIDTYEQYF
>-|-|TRBV2|TRBJ2-7
TGTGCCAGCACTCGATACTACGAGCAGTACTTC
CASTRYYEQYF
>-|few|TRBV10-3|TRBJ2-2
TGTGCCAGCGTTGCCGTTGTGGGCACCGGGGAGCTGTTTTTT
CASVAVVGTGELFF
>-|many|TRBV24-1|TRBJ2-3
TGTGCCACCATGGCTGGCAGTGCTAGCACAGATACGCAGTATTTT
CATMAGSASTDTQYF
>TRBD2|-|TRBV15|TRBJ2-1
TGTGCCACCAGCAGCCCAGGGACTAGCGGGTTCAATGAGCAGTTCTTC
CATSSPGTSGFNEQFF
>-|few|TRBV2|TRBJ1-4
TGTGCCAGCAGGCGGTCGCCAACTAATGAAAAACTGTTTTTT
CASRRSPTNEKLFF
>TRBD2|many|TRBV20-1|TRBJ2-1
TGCAGTGCTAGAGATACTCGCGGGAGGGGTTCCCAGATCTACAATGAGCAGTTCTTC
CSARDTRGRGSQIYNEQFF
>-|few|TRBV6-1|TRBJ2-2
TGTGCCAGCAGTGGCCAGTCGACCGGGGAGCTGTTTTTT
CASSGQSTGELFF